This T cell receptor beta chain was obtained from a study of T cell responses to AZD1222 COVID-19 vaccine. Study-wide results and caveats: Donors were mostly white British, more females; clonal diversity possibly underestimated.

The CDR3 contains 13 residues. Germline V gives CDR1 MNHEY, CDR2 SVGAGI. V gave up 7 bases and J gave up 1 base, with 10 bases separating them. Here immunoSEQ multiplex PCR was the method, and the copy in TCRdb shows in-frame clones only, minus some. The table lists about 86,000 clones, almost 90% of them singletons. As for this clone: The antigen remains unidentified.

This clonotype was sampled from an adult who received the AZD1222 COVID-19 vaccine. The gene calls are TRBV6-5 and TRBJ1-1; D not certain. The sample here was peripheral blood, taken 28 days after the second AZD1222 dose. The CDR3 nucleotides read TGTGCCAGCAAAGCCCTAGGGAACACTGAAGCTTTCTTT. This sequence encodes CASKALGNTEAFF.